Below are 29 T cell receptor beta chains sequenced from a single sample in a study of shared clonotypes between healthy human individuals. This table comes from immunoSEQ multiplex PCR, and its TCRdb copy is limited to in-frame clones, with some not included. The table lists roughly 2.5 million clones, more than 80% of them singletons. Sequencing was performed on naive CD4+ T cells sorted from blood. Subset indicated: CD45RA+ positively selected. Every receptor here comes from a man younger than 35 in good health.

For this clone: Other DNA sequences within the sample encode an identical CDR3. The CDR3 DNA reads as TGTGCCAGCAGCTTGGCCCTAGCGGGAGTCACAGATACGCAGTATTTT. Protein sequence: CASSLALAGVTDTQYF. The rearrangement joins TRBV5-4 to TRBJ2-3; 10 positions match TRBD2. Trimming took 0 bases from V and 2 from J; bases not matched to a gene: 3. The CDR3 length is 16 residues. CDR1 is SGHNT and CDR2 is YYREEE in the germline V gene (reference sequence).

This chain uses TRBV18 with TRBJ2-3; 8 bases match TRBD2. J was trimmed by 0 bases and V by 3 bases; bases with no gene match: 14. The CDR3 spans 19 residues. In germline, CDR1 is KGHSH, CDR2 LQKENI. The chain's CDR3 is CASSPVRARASGSTDTQYF. CDR3 coding DNA: TGTGCCAGCTCACCTGTTCGCGCCAGGGCTAGCGGGAGCACAGATACGCAGTATTTT.

In the case of this clone: Possible read error: a much larger clone is one base away. The sample contains more than one DNA sequence encoding this CDR3. The V and J genes are TRBV5-1 and TRBJ1-5, with D maybe TRBD1 (5 bases). This CDR3 spans 15 amino acids. V was trimmed by 0 bases and J by 0 bases, leaving 7 bases between them. CDR1 and CDR2 from the germline V gene are SGHRS and YFSETQ. The CDR3 protein is CASSLEGASNQPQHF. CDR3 nucleotide sequence: TGCGCCAGCAGCTTGGAAGGGGCTAGCAATCAGCCCCAGCATTTT.

This chain connects TRBV2 to TRBJ2-3; 10 bases match TRBD1. CDR1 is SNHLY, CDR2 FYNNEI, per germline. The CDR3 runs 17 residues. V lost 0 bases to trimming and J lost 4 bases; unmatched junction nucleotides: 7. The CDR3 DNA follows: TGTGCCAGCAGTGAAGCGCCCCGGGACAGGGGCCCAGATACGCAGTATTTT. This translates into CASSEAPRDRGPDTQYF.

The J gene is TRBJ2-7, the V gene TRBV7-6, with 8 bases fitting TRBD1. The germline V gene has CDR1 SGHVS and CDR2 FNYEAQ. The CDR3 has 15 residues. With 5 bases clipped from V and 2 bases from J, the junction kept 8 bases outside the gene matches. CDR3 bases: TGTGCCAGCAGCCCGTTGGGACAGGCCCCCTACGAGCAGTACTTC. It is translated as CASSPLGQAPYEQYF.

The chain is built from TRBV2 and TRBJ2-5, with no clear D. Germline V gene data show CDR1 as SNHLY and CDR2 as FYNNEI. The length of the CDR3 is 13 residues. Deletions cut 5 bases from V and 5 bases from J, with 12 bases between. The CDR3 bases are TGTGCCAGCAGTTTTCAAGGGCCGGAGACCCAGTACTTC. This sequence encodes CASSFQGPETQYF.

Notes on this clone: The same CDR3 also results from other DNA sequences found in this sample. The chain recombines TRBV11-3 with TRBJ2-7; TRBD1 agrees at 7 bases. V lost 5 bases to trimming and J lost 4 bases; unmatched junction nucleotides: 8. Per germline, CDR1 SGHNT and CDR2 YENEEA. The CDR3 runs 14 residues. CDR3 coding DNA: TGTGCCAGCAGCGACCGGGACAGACCGTACGAGCAGTACTTC. It encodes CASSDRDRPYEQYF.

The chain uses TRBV6-5 and TRBJ2-3, with D unclear. The CDR3 is 10 amino acids. V shed 8 bases and J shed 5 bases, with 5 bases lying between them. Germline V lookup: CDR1 MNHEY, CDR2 SVGAGI. CDR3 in amino acids: CASGLDTQYF. The CDR3 DNA reads TGTGCCAGCGGCTTAGATACGCAGTATTTT.

The V gene is TRBV29-1, the J gene TRBJ2-3; weak D call: TRBD1 (6 bases). There are 12 residues in the CDR3. The ends were cut back, 2 bases at V and 4 bases at J, with 7 bases in the middle. Germline loops: CDR1 SQVTM, CDR2 ANQGSEA. CDR3 DNA: TGCAGCGTTGAATGGGGGCCAGATACGCAGTATTTT. Encoded protein: CSVEWGPDTQYF.

Note on this clone: The sample contains more than one DNA sequence encoding this CDR3. The chain carries TRBV28 and TRBJ1-2; a possible D gene is TRBD1 (5 bases). The CDR3 sequence is 15 residues long. Trimming took 3 bases from V and 1 from J, leaving 12 bases between them. Germline loops: CDR1 MDHEN, CDR2 SYDVKM. The CDR3 DNA reads as TGTGCCAGCAGTTTGCAGGGCCCCAGTAACTATGGCTACACCTTC. It specifies CASSLQGPSNYGYTF.

The J gene is TRBJ2-7, the V gene TRBV21-1. TRBV21-1 is labeled a pseudogene. This CDR3 is built from 11 residues. CDR3 nucleotide sequence: TGTGCCAGCAGCAAGCAGATCCCGCGGTACTTC. Translation gives CASSKQIPRYF.

This sequence joins TRBV11-1 and TRBJ2-5, with 8 bases identical to TRBD2. Trimming at V came to 3 bases and at J to 5 bases, leaving 8 bases not matched to a gene. This CDR3 has 15 amino acids. Germline loops: CDR1 SGHAT, CDR2 FQDESV (reference sequence). The CDR3 is CASSFGGSGDETQYF. The CDR3 nucleotides are TGTGCCAGCAGCTTTGGTGGTAGCGGGGATGAGACCCAGTACTTC.

The V and J genes are TRBV5-4 and TRBJ2-5, with 8 bases aligning to TRBD1. Losses at the gene ends were 2 bases for V and 5 bases for J; bases not matched to a gene: 11. Germline CDR1 reads SGHNT; CDR2 reads YYREEE (reference sequence). This CDR3 has 16 residues. CDR3 sequence (DNA): TGTGCCAGCAGCTTACTCTCCCAGGGGGCGAGGGAGACCCAGTACTTC. As protein: CASSLLSQGARETQYF.

The rearrangement links TRBV6-5 to TRBJ2-1; D gene ambiguous. CDR1 MNHEY and CDR2 SVGAGI come from the germline V gene. Trimming left V 2 bases short and J 5 bases short, with 16 bases between. This CDR3 spans 16 amino acids. This chain's CDR3 is CASSYITQDGNNEQFF. DNA of the CDR3: TGTGCCAGCAGTTACATTACTCAGGATGGAAACAATGAGCAGTTCTTC.

The gene calls are TRBV2 and TRBJ1-6; 8 nucleotides agree with TRBD1. J was trimmed by 7 bases and V by 11 bases; bases with no gene match: 7. The CDR3 contains 13 residues. Germline CDR1 is SNHLY and CDR2 is FYNNEI. The CDR3 DNA reads as TGTGCCTGTCCAGACAGGGGAAATTCACCCCTCCACTTT. Translating gives CACPDRGNSPLHF.

The genes are TRBV30 and TRBJ1-2, with a tentative D call TRBD1 (6 bases). CDR1 and CDR2 (germline): GTSNPN, SVGIG (reference sequence). This CDR3 is 13 amino acids long. Trimming left V 8 bases short and J 1 base short, with 14 bases between. The DNA of the CDR3 is TGTGCCGGCTGGACAGTCATTAACTATGGCTACACCTTC. Residues: CAGWTVINYGYTF.

The gene calls are TRBV29-1 and TRBJ1-2; a weak D match, TRBD1 (6 bases). Germline V gene data show CDR1 as SQVTM and CDR2 as ANQGSEA. The CDR3 runs to 14 residues. The V and J ends lost 3 bases and 1 base respectively, with 12 bases between them. In nucleotides, the CDR3 is TGCAGCGTTGACGGACAGTACAATAACTATGGCTACACCTTC. Translating gives CSVDGQYNNYGYTF.

The chain is built from TRBV7-2 and TRBJ2-7, with 8 bases matching TRBD1. This CDR3 contains 18 residues. V lost 0 bases and J lost 0; bases outside the gene matches: 10. Germline lookup yields CDR1 SGHTA and CDR2 FQGNSA. CDR3 residues: CASSLALSRTGSSYEQYF. The CDR3 DNA sequence: TGTGCCAGCAGCTTAGCGCTATCCAGGACAGGGAGCTCCTACGAGCAGTACTTC.

As to this clone: Other nucleotide sequences in the sample specify the same CDR3. The chain links TRBV5-1 to TRBJ2-7; D is unclear. Between the trimmed V and J ends, which lost 0 bases and 1 base, there was a span of 11 bases. The CDR3 is 15 residues long. Germline V gene data show CDR1 as SGHRS and CDR2 as YFSETQ. This chain's CDR3 is CASSLVPQASYEQYF. DNA for the CDR3: TGCGCCAGCAGCTTGGTTCCCCAGGCGTCCTACGAGCAGTACTTC. The variable domain in full, completed from reference TRBV5-1 and TRBJ2-7, reads KAGVTQTPRYLIKTRGQQVTLSCSPISGHRSVSWYQQTPGQGLQFLFEYFSETQRNKGNFPGRFSGRQFSNSRSEMNVSTLELGDSALYLCASSLVPQASYEQYFGPGTRLTVT.

The V call is TRBV6-1, the J call TRBJ2-5; D uncertain. Trimming pared 4 bases from V and 4 bases from J, leaving 10 bases between. CDR3 length equals 13 residues. CDR1 is MNHNS and CDR2 is SASEGT in the germline V gene. CDR3 loop: CASSGSLGETQYF. The CDR3 DNA sequence: TGTGCCAGCAGTGGGAGCTTGGGAGAGACCCAGTACTTC.

Note on this clone: Other DNA sequences in the same sample also yield this CDR3. The V gene is TRBV19, the J gene TRBJ1-4; D gene ambiguous. The V and J ends lost 4 bases and 7 bases respectively, with 7 bases between them. Germline V gene sequence: CDR1 LNHDA, CDR2 SQIVND (reference sequence). The CDR3 runs to 12 residues. The CDR3 is CASSTSGEKLFF. The CDR3, as DNA: TGTGCCAGTAGTACCTCGGGTGAAAAACTGTTTTTT.

Note on this clone: In the same sample, other DNA sequences code for this CDR3. The V and J genes are TRBV18 and TRBJ2-5; 8 bases match TRBD2. Germline V gene data show CDR1 as KGHSH and CDR2 as LQKENI. V was pared by 1 base and J by 2 bases, with 3 bases of the junction left unmatched. CDR3 length equals 15 residues. This CDR3 reads CASSPLAGLQETQYF. As DNA, the CDR3 is TGTGCCAGCTCACCACTAGCGGGGCTACAAGAGACCCAGTACTTC.

This chain links TRBV11-2 with TRBJ2-3, with D unresolved. The ends were cut back, 5 bases at V and 0 bases at J, with 9 bases in the middle. The CDR3 is 14 amino acids. CDR1 SGHAT and CDR2 FQNNGV come from the germline V gene. CDR3 protein: CASSPPFSTDTQYF. Written as DNA, the CDR3 is TGTGCCAGCAGCCCTCCATTTAGCACAGATACGCAGTATTTT.

The chain links TRBV30 to TRBJ1-1; perhaps TRBD1 as D (6 bases). The germline CDR1 and CDR2 sequences are GTSNPN and SVGIG (reference sequence). The CDR3 contains 13 residues. Trimming removed 1 base from V and 11 bases from J, with 17 bases in between. The CDR3 region is CAWSEYILTGAFF. CDR3 DNA: TGTGCCTGGAGTGAATACATCCTAACAGGGGCTTTCTTT.

J is TRBJ1-2 and V is TRBV9; D may be TRBD1 (6 bases). The CDR3 is 15 residues long. CDR1 SGDLS and CDR2 YYNGEE come from the germline V gene. The ends were cut back, 0 bases at V and 8 bases at J, with 17 bases in the middle. CDR3 in amino acids: CASSVEVQGWGGYTF. The CDR3 DNA reads as TGTGCCAGCAGCGTAGAGGTTCAGGGGTGGGGAGGCTACACCTTC.

The chain uses TRBV29-1 and TRBJ1-1; D is possibly TRBD1 (5 bases). Germline values: CDR1 SQVTM, CDR2 ANQGSEA. The length of the CDR3 is 13 residues. V lost 5 bases to trimming and J lost 0 bases, with 10 bases between them. The CDR3, as DNA: TGCAGCGTTTACAGGAGTATGAACACTGAAGCTTTCTTT. As protein: CSVYRSMNTEAFF.

Points on this clone: Distinct nucleotide sequences in the sample also encode this CDR3. The rearrangement links TRBV18 to TRBJ1-2; 7 positions agree with TRBD1. Germline V gives CDR1 KGHSH, CDR2 LQKENI. Trimming took 3 bases from V and 2 from J; bases not matched to a gene: 6. CDR3 length equals 15 residues. The CDR3 region is CASSPGRQGNYGYTF. In DNA, the CDR3 is TGTGCCAGCTCACCCGGACGACAGGGAAACTATGGCTACACCTTC.

The chain joins TRBV18 to TRBJ1-5; perhaps TRBD1 as D (5 bases). Deletions cut 3 bases from V and 3 bases from J, with 12 bases between. The CDR3 has 15 residues. Per germline, CDR1 KGHSH and CDR2 LQKENI. CDR3: CASSPSQALNQPQHF. CDR3 sequence (DNA): TGTGCCAGCTCACCTTCACAGGCTCTCAATCAGCCCCAGCATTTT.

The rearrangement joins TRBV4-3 to TRBJ2-2; the D gene is possibly TRBD2 (5 bases). CDR3 length: 16 residues. The germline gives CDR1 LGHNA, CDR2 YSLEER. The V end lost 0 bases, the J end lost 7 bases, and 15 bases lay between the germline ends. CDR3 region: CASSQEIMYGIGELFF. The CDR3 nucleotides read TGCGCCAGCAGCCAAGAAATTATGTACGGGATCGGGGAGCTGTTTTTT.